Listed here are 16 T cell receptor beta chains from one sample, sequenced in a study of shared clonotypes between healthy human individuals. Sequencing used immunoSEQ multiplex PCR; TCRdb keeps in-frame clones, though not all of them. The sample carries 600,000 to 750,000 clones, 90% recorded once. Sequencing input: memory CD8+ T cells from PBMCs. Noted subset: CD45RO+ cells pooled with CCR7-negative TemRA cells. The source is a young man in good health. Some clones in this sample may be carry-over from other donors' samples.

This clone was seen a single time. The rearrangement links TRBV9 to TRBJ2-1; 10 bases are a match to TRBD2. The V gene end was trimmed by 4 bases and the J gene end by 6 bases; junction bases not matched to a gene: 10. The CDR3 has 16 residues. Germline V gene lookup returns CDR1 SGDLS and CDR2 YYNGEE. For the CDR3, the DNA is TGTGCCAGCAGCCCGAGCGGGAGGGCCATACTCAATGAGCAGTTCTTC. As protein: CASSPSGRAILNEQFF.

A single count supports this clone. V usage is TRBV27 and J usage is TRBJ2-5, with 16 nucleotides matching TRBD2. Per the germline V gene, CDR1 is MNHEY and CDR2 is SMNVEV (reference sequence). This CDR3 contains 20 residues. J gave up 4 bases and V 5 bases, and 16 bases lay outside the gene matches. This CDR3 is CASSPTGLAGGPLNGETQYF. CDR3 in DNA: TGTGCCAGCAGTCCTACGGGACTAGCGGGAGGGCCGTTAAATGGAGAGACCCAGTACTTC.

The V and J genes are TRBV2 and TRBJ2-1, with TRBD2 matching over 13 bases. The CDR3 length is 14 residues. From germline, CDR1 is SNHLY and CDR2 FYNNEI. Trimming cost V 8 bases and J 3 bases; bases outside gene matches: 1. CDR3 DNA sequence: TGTGCCAGCGGGACTAGCGGGAACTACAATGAGCAGTTCTTC. This codes for CASGTSGNYNEQFF.

The chain links TRBV9 to TRBJ1-3; D is unclear. CDR3 length: 16 residues. Looked up from germline, CDR1 is SGDLS and CDR2 is YYNGEE. Trimming stripped 0 bases from V and 3 bases from J, with 13 bases between. CDR3 sequence: CASSVVGEPSGNTIYF. CDR3 in DNA: TGTGCCAGCAGCGTAGTAGGAGAGCCTAGTGGAAACACCATATATTTT.

This chain links TRBV27 with TRBJ2-1; D is tentatively TRBD1 or TRBD2 (6 bases each). Germline-derived CDR1 and CDR2 are MNHEY and SMNVEV (reference sequence). The CDR3 runs to 12 residues. The V and J ends lost 6 bases and 13 bases respectively, with 16 bases between them. The CDR3 sequence is CASRSRGGTQFF. The CDR3 DNA reads as TGTGCCAGCAGAAGCCGTGGGGGGACACAGTTCTTC.

This chain joins TRBV28 and TRBJ1-5, with D unclear. This CDR3 is 17 amino acids long. V was trimmed by 4 bases and J by 0 bases, leaving 16 bases between them. Germline-derived CDR1 and CDR2 are MDHEN and SYDVKM. The CDR3 is CASSSPHMGYSNQPQHF. CDR3 DNA sequence: TGTGCCAGCAGTTCACCCCACATGGGGTATAGCAATCAGCCCCAGCATTTT.

The chain joins TRBV7-9 to TRBJ1-1; weak D call: TRBD1 (5 bases). The germline V gene encodes CDR1 SEHNR and CDR2 FQNEAQ (reference sequence). The CDR3 is 13 amino acids. The V end lost 7 bases, the J end lost 3 bases, and 12 bases lay between the germline ends. CDR3 DNA: TGTGCCAGCACCAAAACGGGGGACACTGAAGCTTTCTTT. Amino acids: CASTKTGDTEAFF.

This clone was seen once. The J gene is TRBJ2-2, the V gene TRBV10-3; D is ambiguous. The germline gives CDR1 ENHRY, CDR2 SYGVKD. This CDR3 is 16 amino acids long. Trimming removed 2 bases from V and 6 bases from J, with 16 bases in between. The CDR3 protein is CAISESFGARAGELFF. The CDR3, as DNA: TGTGCCATCAGTGAGAGCTTTGGAGCCCGGGCCGGGGAGCTGTTTTTT.

The chain uses TRBV25-1 and TRBJ2-5, with 7 bases identical to TRBD2. The germline CDR1 and CDR2 sequences are MGHDK and SYGVNS. The J segment lost 6 bases and the V segment lost 5 bases, leaving 12 bases of the junction unmatched. The CDR3 length is 15 residues. The CDR3 reads CASSSDEGGPKTQYF. CDR3 bases: TGTGCCAGCAGTTCGGATGAGGGAGGGCCGAAGACCCAGTACTTC.

The chain combines TRBV27 with TRBJ2-2; TRBD2 matches at 8 bases. The J segment lost 3 bases and the V segment lost 6 bases, leaving 9 bases of the junction unmatched. The CDR3 has 16 residues. CDR1 is MNHEY, CDR2 SMNVEV, per germline (reference sequence). The CDR3 loop is CASSPRGGWDTGELFF. The CDR3 DNA reads as TGTGCCAGCAGCCCCCGGGGGGGATGGGACACCGGGGAGCTGTTTTTT.

The gene calls are TRBV27 and TRBJ2-1; D gene uncertain. The CDR3 is 15 amino acids. The germline CDR1 and CDR2 sequences are MNHEY and SMNVEV (reference sequence). With 5 bases removed from V and 0 bases from J, the gap between germline ends came to 11 bases. CDR3 sequence reads: CASSPPFHSYNEQFF. CDR3 coding DNA: TGTGCCAGCAGTCCCCCATTTCACTCCTACAATGAGCAGTTCTTC.

The V and J genes are TRBV15 and TRBJ2-2; D ambiguous. Trimming removed 1 base at V and 2 bases at J, with 11 bases between. CDR3 length: 16 amino acids. In germline, CDR1 is LNHNV, CDR2 YYDKDF (reference sequence). CDR3 protein: CATSRGRILNTGELFF. As DNA, the CDR3 is TGTGCCACCAGCAGAGGAAGGATTCTAAACACCGGGGAGCTGTTTTTT.

V is TRBV27 and J is TRBJ2-1, with 10 positions matching TRBD1. Germline loops: CDR1 MNHEY, CDR2 SMNVEV (reference sequence). Trimming removed 6 bases from V and 8 bases from J; junction bases left unmatched: 16. The CDR3 extends over 17 amino acids. The CDR3 DNA reads TGTGCCAGCAGCCCAGACCCCGGGACAGGGGTCTCCGATGAGCAGTTCTTC. Translation gives CASSPDPGTGVSDEQFF.

The rearrangement uses TRBV4-1 and TRBJ2-7; 7 bases align to TRBD1. This CDR3 is 15 amino acids long. CDR1 is MGHRA and CDR2 is YSYEKL in the germline V gene. V shed 1 base and J 3 bases; nucleotides not matched to a gene: 6. The CDR3 is CASSQVVGQSYEQYF. In nucleotides, the CDR3 is TGCGCCAGCAGCCAAGTTGTGGGACAGAGCTACGAGCAGTACTTC.

V usage is TRBV5-1 and J usage is TRBJ2-7, with 7 bases lining up with TRBD1. This CDR3 is built from 16 residues. V dropped 4 bases and J dropped 4; count of bases not matched to a gene: 14. CDR1 and CDR2 (germline): SGHRS, YFSETQ. The CDR3: CASSGRLGTETYEQYF. In nucleotides, the CDR3 is TGCGCCAGCAGCGGACGCCTCGGGACAGAGACTTACGAGCAGTACTTC.

CDR3 sequence: CASSLLLEQFF. CDR3 bases: TGTGCCAGCAGCTTACTTCTTGAGCAGTTCTTC. J is TRBJ2-1 and V is TRBV7-8; D gene unclear. V lost 2 bases to trimming and J lost 9 bases, with 5 bases between them. The CDR3 is 11 amino acids. Germline V CDR1 and CDR2: SGHVS, FQNEAQ.